What follows are 14 T cell receptor beta chains derived from one specimen sequenced in a study of shared clonotypes between healthy human individuals. In the naive CD8 group, cells lacked CD45RO and were positively selected for CCR7, so terminally differentiated effector memory CD45RA+ cells were left out. Assay used: immunoSEQ multiplex PCR; TCRdb lists only in-frame clones, some missing. The sample consists of nearly 2 million clones, roughly 95% of them appearing once. Sequences were obtained from naive CD8+ T cells sorted from blood. The receptors derive from a man aged 18 to 29 in good health.

On this clone itself: Other DNA sequences in this sample translate to the same CDR3. V gene TRBV29-1 combines with J gene TRBJ2-7; a weak D match, TRBD2 (5 bases). Germline V CDR1 and CDR2: SQVTM, ANQGSEA. Deletions cut 2 bases from V and 4 bases from J, with 12 bases between. The CDR3 extends over 13 amino acids. The CDR3 DNA sequence: TGCAGCGTTGAAACCGGGAATTCGTACGAGCAGTACTTC. This codes for CSVETGNSYEQYF.

CDR3 bases: TGTGCCAGCAGACAGACAGGGAGCTACGAGCAGTACTTC. Protein sequence: CASRQTGSYEQYF. The genes are TRBV11-2 and TRBJ2-7; TRBD1 matches at 7 bases. This CDR3 is 13 amino acids long. The ends lost 6 bases at V and 3 bases at J; junction bases unmatched: 5. The germline gives CDR1 SGHAT, CDR2 FQNNGV.

V is TRBV28 and J is TRBJ2-2, with D unclear. The CDR3 runs 13 residues. The V and J ends lost 6 bases and 1 base respectively, with 6 bases between them. Germline V lookup: CDR1 MDHEN, CDR2 SYDVKM. For the CDR3, the DNA is TGTGCCAGCAGCGTACAGAACACCGGGGAGCTGTTTTTT. Protein product: CASSVQNTGELFF.

This clone was found a few times. The rearrangement joins TRBV19 to TRBJ1-6, with D uncertain. Trimming cost V 3 bases and J 11 bases, with 14 bases left between them. Germline V CDR1 and CDR2: LNHDA, SQIVND (reference sequence). The CDR3 has 14 residues. CDR3 protein: CASSIATQAPPLHF. The CDR3 bases are TGTGCCAGTAGTATTGCTACTCAGGCCCCACCCCTCCACTTT.

CDR3 nucleotide sequence: TGCAGCGTTGAAGCCCCAAGCTTTGAGCAGTTCTTC. This translates into CSVEAPSFEQFF. The chain couples TRBV29-1 to TRBJ2-1; D gene unclear. The germline gives CDR1 SQVTM, CDR2 ANQGSEA. The CDR3 has 12 residues. The V end lost 1 base, the J end lost 9 bases, and 10 bases lay between the germline ends.

This chain joins TRBV27 and TRBJ1-1; 9 positions match TRBD1. Germline trimming cut 8 bases from V and 1 base from J; bases unmatched to any gene: 8. Per the germline V gene, CDR1 is MNHEY and CDR2 is SMNVEV (reference sequence). The CDR3 length is 15 residues. The CDR3 here is CASRGTGPSNTEAFF. The CDR3 coding sequence is TGTGCCAGCCGAGGGACAGGGCCTTCGAACACTGAAGCTTTCTTT.

The chain is built from TRBV7-9 and TRBJ1-1; the D gene is possibly TRBD1 (6 bases). In germline, CDR1 is SEHNR, CDR2 FQNEAQ (reference sequence). V was shortened by 5 bases and J by 1 base, with 14 bases between the two germline ends. The CDR3 length is 15 residues. The CDR3 bases are TGTGCCAGCAGCATCCGGGACACTCAGAACACTGAAGCTTTCTTT. Translated, it gives CASSIRDTQNTEAFF.

The rearrangement joins TRBV11-2 to TRBJ2-3, with 7 bases identical to TRBD2. CDR1 is SGHAT and CDR2 is FQNNGV in the germline V gene. After removal of 5 bases from V and 0 bases from J, the junction contained 5 bases not matched to a gene. The CDR3 covers 15 residues. The CDR3 DNA is TGTGCCAGCAGCCCGAGCGGGACTAGCACAGATACGCAGTATTTT. It yields the protein CASSPSGTSTDTQYF.

For this clone: Other DNA sequences in this sample translate to the same CDR3. V usage is TRBV5-4 and J usage is TRBJ2-3; D not resolved. In germline, CDR1 is SGHNT, CDR2 YYREEE (reference sequence). The CDR3 consists of 11 residues. V was shortened by 4 bases and J by 2 bases, with 2 bases between the two germline ends. The CDR3, as DNA: TGTGCCAGCAGCCTCACAGATACGCAGTATTTT. Translated: CASSLTDTQYF.

The chain has TRBV5-4 and TRBJ1-2; unclear D gene. CDR3 length: 13 amino acids. Germline V gene sequence: CDR1 SGHNT, CDR2 YYREEE (reference sequence). V lost 5 bases, J lost 7 bases, and 15 bases lay in between. CDR3 loop: CASSRAQLGGYTF. The CDR3 DNA reads TGTGCCAGCAGTCGGGCGCAGTTGGGTGGCTACACCTTC.

The chain carries TRBV27 and TRBJ1-1; D possibly corresponds to TRBD1 (5 bases). Between the trimmed V and J ends, which lost 3 bases and 1 base, there was a span of 18 bases. The CDR3 sequence is 17 residues long. The V gene's germline CDR1 is MNHEY and CDR2 SMNVEV (reference sequence). The CDR3 coding sequence is TGTGCCAGCAGTTTGAAAGGGACGGTCATTTGGAACACTGAAGCTTTCTTT. Translated: CASSLKGTVIWNTEAFF.

The table lists this clone with a count of one. The chain has TRBV7-9 and TRBJ2-5; D is unclear. With 1 base removed from V and 5 bases from J, the gap between germline ends came to 8 bases. Germline V gene lookup returns CDR1 SEHNR and CDR2 FQNEAQ (reference sequence). This CDR3 contains 13 residues. CDR3: CASSLVLRETQYF. The CDR3 DNA is TGTGCCAGCAGCTTAGTCCTTCGCGAGACCCAGTACTTC.

This chain uses TRBV6-6 with TRBJ2-7; D tentatively fits TRBD1 or TRBD2 (5 bases each). Germline assignment: CDR1 MNHNY and CDR2 SVGAGI (reference sequence). This CDR3 is built from 15 residues. V shed 2 bases and J shed 0 bases, with 11 bases lying between them. As DNA, the CDR3 is TGTGCCAGCAGTTACGGGGGTGAGAACTCCTACGAGCAGTACTTC. Its protein product is CASSYGGENSYEQYF.

This clone has only one observation. This chain joins TRBV6-1 and TRBJ2-7; D is uncertain. V lost 4 bases, J lost 4 bases, and 11 bases lay in between. From germline, CDR1 is MNHNS and CDR2 SASEGT. This CDR3 contains 13 residues. The CDR3 loop is CASSVFRTYEQYF. CDR3 bases: TGTGCCAGCAGTGTGTTCCGGACGTACGAGCAGTACTTC.